This is a list of T cell receptor beta chains from one sample in a study of liver allograft versus peripheral blood T cells. Using its own MiXCR run on the reads, TCRdb lists one record per CDR3 protein. The repertoire holds some 600 distinct CDR3 sequences, with roughly 19% as singletons. Receptors were obtained from a human patient who had a liver transplant. Some T cells may originate from the graft donor. The CDR3 runs from the conserved cysteine through the conserved F or W. The D gene is left open where the match is weak. Part of the rows lack a size; the others show once, few, many or a class for expanded clones.

d_call j_call v_call clone_size cdr3_aa cdr3_nt
TRBD1 TRBJ2-7 TRBV6-2/TRBV6-3 large CAIRQQGATYEQYF TGTGCCATACGTCAACAGGGGGCCACCTACGAGCAGTACTTC
. TRBJ2-2 TRBV20-1 . CSQEDSSGELSF TGCAGTCAGGAAGACAGTTCCGGGGAGCTGTCTTTT
TRBD2 TRBJ2-1 TRBV6-5 large CASSYLWNSGGNEQFF TGTGCCAGCAGTTACCTTTGGAATAGCGGGGGGAATGAGCAGTTCTTC
TRBD2 TRBJ2-1 TRBV20-1 . CSATSATSGVRNEQFF TGCAGTGCGACGTCCGCAACTAGCGGGGTCCGGAATGAGCAGTTCTTC
. TRBJ1-5 TRBV20-1 few CSARTGNQPQHF TGCAGTGCTAGGACGGGCAATCAGCCCCAGCATTTT
. TRBJ1-3 TRBV25-1 few CASRHQAAGNTIYF TGTGCCAGCAGACACCAAGCGGCTGGAAACACCATATATTTT